This T cell receptor (beta chain) was sequenced in a study of cytomegalovirus exposure and HLA in healthy donors. Study conclusions and caveats: Per a prior analysis, the majority of TCR beta V segments were productive roughly 90% or roughly 30% of the time. In vitro work confirmed that three CMV-associated chains recognize CMV antigens.

CDR1 and CDR2 (germline): SGDLS, YYNGEE. The CDR3 runs to 14 residues. V gave up 0 bases and J gave up 6 bases, with 9 bases separating them. In regard to this clone: Its antigen is currently unknown.

The donors were healthy bone marrow donors. Though probably carrying unrecorded immune exposures, donors were nominally healthy at sampling. 13 Jbeta primers and 60 Vbeta primers were used for the PCR. The assay was immunoSEQ multiplex PCR, and TCRdb's table has in-frame clones only and misses some. The sample yields 120,000 to 150,000 clones, around 72% seen once. This clonotype originated in a human donor in good health. Sequencing input: PBMCs. The chain uses TRBV9 and TRBJ2-2; no reliable D call. The CDR3 region is CASSVVSEAGELFF. DNA for the CDR3: TGTGCCAGCAGCGTAGTGTCAGAAGCCGGGGAGCTGTTTTTT.